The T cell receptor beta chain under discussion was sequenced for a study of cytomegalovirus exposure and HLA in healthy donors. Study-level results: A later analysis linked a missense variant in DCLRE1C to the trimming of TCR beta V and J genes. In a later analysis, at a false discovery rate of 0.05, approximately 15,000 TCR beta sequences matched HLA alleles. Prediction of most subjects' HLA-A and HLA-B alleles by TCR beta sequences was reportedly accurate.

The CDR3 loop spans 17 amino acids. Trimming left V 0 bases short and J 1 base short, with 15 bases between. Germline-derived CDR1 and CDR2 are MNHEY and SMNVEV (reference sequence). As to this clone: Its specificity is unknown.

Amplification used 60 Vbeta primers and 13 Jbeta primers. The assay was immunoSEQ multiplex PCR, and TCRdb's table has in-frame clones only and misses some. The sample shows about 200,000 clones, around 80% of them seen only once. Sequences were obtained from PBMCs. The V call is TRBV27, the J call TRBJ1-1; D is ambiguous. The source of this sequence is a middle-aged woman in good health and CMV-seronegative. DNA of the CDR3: TGTGCCAGCAGTTTATCTGTGGGCCCGGGATGGAACACTGAAGCTTTCTTT. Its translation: CASSLSVGPGWNTEAFF.